The rows below give T cell receptor beta chains drawn from one sample of a study of shared clonotypes between healthy human individuals. Libraries were prepared by immunoSEQ multiplex PCR; TCRdb keeps only in-frame clonotypes and omits some of them. The sample has hundreds of thousands of clones, roughly three quarters seen once; the top ten hold approximately 13%. Sequencing was done on a sample of PBMCs. These receptor sequences come from a woman in her thirties or forties in good health. Some clones in this sample may be carry-over from other donors' samples. The CDR3 runs from the conserved cysteine through the conserved F or W. The D gene is left open where the match is weak. Size tells how often a clone was seen (once, few, many) or the class of an expanded clone, and some rows leave it out.

clone_size: -
j_call: TRBJ1-5
d_call: -
v_call: TRBV23-1
cdr3_aa: CASSQSWVQPQHF
cdr3_nt: TGCGCCAGCAGTCAATCGTGGGTACAGCCCCAGCATTTT

clone_size: -
j_call: TRBJ2-1
d_call: TRBD2
v_call: TRBV4-3
cdr3_aa: CASRENIGLAGHNEQFF
cdr3_nt: TGCGCCAGCAGGGAAAACATAGGGCTAGCGGGACACAATGAGCAGTTCTTC

clone_size: -
j_call: TRBJ2-1
d_call: TRBD2
v_call: TRBV7-6
cdr3_aa: CASSLAVAGARNEQFF
cdr3_nt: TGTGCCAGCAGCTTAGCAGTAGCGGGAGCTCGGAATGAGCAGTTCTTC

clone_size: -
j_call: TRBJ1-1
d_call: TRBD1
v_call: TRBV4-1
cdr3_aa: CASSQEWRTGGPEAFF
cdr3_nt: TGCGCCAGCAGCCAAGAGTGGAGGACAGGGGGACCTGAAGCTTTCTTT

clone_size: -
j_call: TRBJ1-2
d_call: -
v_call: TRBV30
cdr3_aa: CAWSVHVSRLIYGYTF
cdr3_nt: TGTGCCTGGAGTGTACACGTCTCGCGCCTCATCTATGGCTACACCTTC

clone_size: -
j_call: TRBJ2-3
d_call: TRBD2
v_call: TRBV5-1
cdr3_aa: CASSQETTSGSDTQYF
cdr3_nt: TGCGCCAGCAGCCAGGAAACGACTAGCGGGTCGGATACGCAGTATTTT

clone_size: few
j_call: TRBJ2-1
d_call: TRBD2
v_call: TRBV7-2
cdr3_aa: CASSELAGGYNEQFF
cdr3_nt: TGTGCCAGCAGCGAACTAGCGGGAGGATACAATGAGCAGTTCTTC

clone_size: -
j_call: TRBJ1-4
d_call: -
v_call: TRBV30
cdr3_aa: CAWNPNYNEKLFF
cdr3_nt: TGTGCCTGGAACCCTAATTATAATGAAAAACTGTTTTTT

clone_size: -
j_call: TRBJ2-1
d_call: TRBD2
v_call: TRBV27
cdr3_aa: CASSTGTSGGSYNEQFF
cdr3_nt: TGTGCCAGCAGCACCGGGACTAGCGGGGGCTCCTACAATGAGCAGTTCTTC

clone_size: -
j_call: TRBJ2-7
d_call: TRBD2
v_call: TRBV7-9
cdr3_aa: CASSISSGEQYF
cdr3_nt: TGTGCCAGCAGCATTTCTAGCGGCGAGCAGTACTTC

clone_size: -
j_call: TRBJ2-7
d_call: TRBD2
v_call: TRBV28
cdr3_aa: CASSSPGGGGFAGQYF
cdr3_nt: TGTGCCAGCAGTTCCCCCGGCGGGGGGGGTTTTGCGGGGCAGTACTTC

clone_size: few
j_call: TRBJ1-1
d_call: -
v_call: TRBV5-1
cdr3_aa: CASSLLPGHVDTEAFF
cdr3_nt: TGCGCCAGCAGCTTGCTTCCAGGTCATGTTGACACTGAAGCTTTCTTT

clone_size: -
j_call: TRBJ1-5
d_call: TRBD1
v_call: TRBV6-5
cdr3_aa: CASSPRTGGNQPQHF
cdr3_nt: TGTGCCAGCAGTCCCAGGACAGGGGGAAATCAGCCCCAGCATTTT

clone_size: -
j_call: TRBJ1-2
d_call: -
v_call: TRBV5-1
cdr3_aa: CASSLESGNYGYTF
cdr3_nt: TGCGCCAGCAGCTTGGAATCCGGGAACTATGGCTACACCTTC

clone_size: -
j_call: TRBJ2-3
d_call: TRBD1
v_call: TRBV28
cdr3_aa: CATTLGLAGGTDTQYF
cdr3_nt: TGTGCCACAACACTGGGGTTGGCAGGGGGAACAGATACGCAGTATTTT

clone_size: -
j_call: TRBJ2-7
d_call: -
v_call: TRBV5-1
cdr3_aa: CASSLAQHSYEQYF
cdr3_nt: TGCGCCAGCAGCTTAGCACAGCACTCCTACGAGCAGTACTTC

clone_size: once
j_call: TRBJ2-7
d_call: TRBD2
v_call: TRBV18
cdr3_aa: CASSSGTSGRPQDF
cdr3_nt: TGTGCCAGCTCATCCGGGACTAGCGGGCGCCCGCAGGACTTC

clone_size: -
j_call: TRBJ2-1
d_call: TRBD1
v_call: TRBV23-1
cdr3_aa: CASSQDRVFSYNEQFF
cdr3_nt: TGCGCCAGCAGTCAAGACAGGGTGTTCTCCTACAATGAGCAGTTCTTC

clone_size: -
j_call: TRBJ2-3
d_call: TRBD1
v_call: TRBV7-3
cdr3_aa: CASSSGQSSTDTQYF
cdr3_nt: TGTGCCAGCAGCTCGGGACAGTCTAGCACAGATACGCAGTATTTT

clone_size: -
j_call: TRBJ2-7
d_call: -
v_call: TRBV7-2
cdr3_aa: CASSKDRFAYEQYF
cdr3_nt: TGTGCCAGCAGCAAAGACAGGTTCGCCTACGAGCAGTACTTC

clone_size: -
j_call: TRBJ2-7
d_call: TRBD1
v_call: TRBV7-2
cdr3_aa: CASSPGDRILFKQYF
cdr3_nt: TGTGCCAGCAGCCCAGGGGACAGGATACTGTTCAAGCAGTACTTC

clone_size: many
j_call: TRBJ1-1
d_call: -
v_call: TRBV6-5
cdr3_aa: CASSYGAGVKGTEAFF
cdr3_nt: TGTGCCAGCAGTTACGGAGCTGGGGTGAAGGGAACTGAAGCTTTCTTT

clone_size: -
j_call: TRBJ1-3
d_call: -
v_call: TRBV4-2
cdr3_aa: CASSQSASGNTIYF
cdr3_nt: TGTGCCAGCAGCCAGTCGGCGTCTGGAAACACCATATATTTT